This passage covers 19 T cell receptor beta chains from one sample sequenced in a study of TIL therapy for anti-PD-1-resistant metastatic lung cancer. This sample's time point: pre-treatment sample, taken before nivolumab and TIL therapy. The libraries were made with immunoSEQ v3. The assay was immunoSEQ multiplex PCR, and TCRdb's table has in-frame clones only and misses some. The repertoire holds roughly 60,000 clones, over 75% seen once, with 2.5% to 3% in the top ten. Material: blood, obtained at baseline. These receptors all stem from a person aged 25-80 years with non-small cell lung cancer.

This sequence joins TRBV19 and TRBJ2-5, with TRBD2 matching over 8 bases. Germline CDR1 reads LNHDA; CDR2 reads SQIVND (reference sequence). V lost 1 base, J lost 5 bases, and 3 bases stayed unmatched. The length of the CDR3 is 14 residues. The CDR3 sequence is CASSIAGGGETQYF. Here the CDR3 DNA reads TGTGCCAGTAGTATAGCTGGCGGGGGGGAGACCCAGTACTTC.

This chain joins TRBV9 and TRBJ2-3; the match to TRBD2 covers 8 bases. The length of the CDR3 is 14 residues. Unmatched junction bases numbered 3, after V lost 2 bases and J lost 4 bases. Looked up from germline, CDR1 is SGDLS and CDR2 is YYNGEE. DNA for the CDR3: TGTGCCAGCAGCGTGGCGGGAGGACCAGATACGCAGTATTTT. It encodes CASSVAGGPDTQYF.

The V call is TRBV27, the J call TRBJ2-1, with 7 bases lining up with TRBD1. Germline V gene data show CDR1 as MNHEY and CDR2 as SMNVEV (reference sequence). The CDR3 covers 13 residues. V was pared by 5 bases and J by 7 bases, with 5 bases of the junction left unmatched. CDR3 coding DNA: TGTGCCAGCAGTCCGGGACAGAGGAATGAGCAGTTCTTC. This translates into CASSPGQRNEQFF.

The chain couples TRBV24-1 to TRBJ2-1; D may be TRBD1 (7 bases). Trimming pared 7 bases from V and 7 bases from J, leaving 16 bases between. Germline V gives CDR1 KGHDR, CDR2 SFDVKD. The CDR3 is 14 amino acids. The chain's CDR3 is CATSGTDRENEQFF. DNA of the CDR3: TGTGCCACCAGCGGGACAGACCGGGAGAATGAGCAGTTCTTC.

The sample holds a few counts of this clone. V is TRBV2 and J is TRBJ2-7; D is unresolved. The ends were cut back, 10 bases at V and 3 bases at J, with 10 bases in the middle. CDR1 is SNHLY and CDR2 is FYNNEI in the germline V gene. The CDR3 loop spans 11 amino acids. CDR3 loop: CATRKGYEQYF. CDR3 DNA sequence: TGTGCCACCAGGAAAGGCTACGAGCAGTACTTC.

The gene calls are TRBV19 and TRBJ1-3; tentatively, D is TRBD1 (6 bases). V was shortened by 5 bases and J by 2 bases, with 13 bases between the two germline ends. The CDR3 totals 15 residues. From germline, CDR1 is LNHDA and CDR2 SQIVND (reference sequence). CDR3 loop: CASSVAGAAGNTIYF. The CDR3 nucleotides are TGTGCCAGTAGTGTCGCGGGGGCGGCTGGAAACACCATATATTTT.

This clone has more than one count but fewer than ten. The CDR3 DNA follows: TGTGCCACCAGCACCCGACAGGCTAAGTCCACCGGGGAGCTGTTTTTT. This translates into CATSTRQAKSTGELFF. The chain combines TRBV10-3 with TRBJ2-2; a weak D match, TRBD1 (6 bases). The V gene's germline CDR1 is ENHRY and CDR2 SYGVKD. This CDR3 is built from 16 residues. The ends were cut back, 10 bases at V and 4 bases at J, with 22 bases in the middle.

The rearrangement joins TRBV7-3 to TRBJ2-1, with D uncertain. The CDR3 spans 13 residues. CDR1 and CDR2 from the germline V gene are SGHTA and FQGTGA. Trimming pared 5 bases from V and 0 bases from J, leaving 5 bases between. The CDR3 spells CASSLSSYNEQFF. The CDR3 DNA reads as TGTGCCAGCAGCCTTAGCTCCTACAATGAGCAGTTCTTC.

The rearrangement uses TRBV3-1 (or the pseudogene TRBV3-2) and TRBJ2-7, with D possibly being TRBD1 (7 bases). From germline, CDR1 is LGHDT and CDR2 YNNKEL (reference sequence). The length of the CDR3 is 15 residues. Deletions cut 4 bases from V and 3 bases from J, with 16 bases between. In DNA, the CDR3 is TGTGCCAGCAGCCCCGGTAGCAGGGGGGTCTACGAGCAGTACTTC. Protein: CASSPGSRGVYEQYF.

A remark on this clone: Additional DNA sequences in this sample encode the identical CDR3. The chain combines TRBV28 with TRBJ2-7; D remains unclear. V lost 3 bases and J lost 4, with 4 bases in between. The CDR3 consists of 11 residues. The germline CDR1 and CDR2 sequences are MDHEN and SYDVKM. CDR3 sequence: CASSLGYEQYF. CDR3 coding DNA: TGTGCCAGCAGTTTGGGATACGAGCAGTACTTC.

The J gene is TRBJ2-7, the V gene TRBV5-5; D remains ambiguous. The germline gives CDR1 SGHKS, CDR2 YYEKEE (reference sequence). The CDR3 totals 15 residues. The germline V and J ends were trimmed by 3 bases and 0 bases, with 13 bases remaining between them. In DNA, the CDR3 is TGTGCCAGCAGCTCGCCTAACGTGGCCTCCTACGAGCAGTACTTC. Translation: CASSSPNVASYEQYF.

The rearrangement links TRBV7-7 to TRBJ2-3; D unresolved. This CDR3 contains 15 residues. Germline CDR1 and CDR2: SSHAT and FNYEAQ (reference sequence). V lost 5 bases and J 0 bases, leaving 12 bases between the germline ends. DNA of the CDR3: TGTGCCAGCAGCCCTTGGAGTGACAGCACAGATACGCAGTATTTT. It encodes CASSPWSDSTDTQYF.

V and J are TRBV30 and TRBJ2-7; 8 bases are a match to TRBD1. This CDR3 contains 14 residues. V was clipped by 4 bases and J by 3 bases; unmatched bases: 8. Germline V gives CDR1 GTSNPN, CDR2 SVGIG (reference sequence). In DNA form, the CDR3 reads TGTGCCTGGAATACAGGGGGGCGGTACTACGAGCAGTACTTC. Translated: CAWNTGGRYYEQYF.

V usage is TRBV7-6 and J usage is TRBJ1-3; D may be TRBD1 (5 bases). Trimming stripped 1 base from V and 3 bases from J, with 13 bases between. From germline, CDR1 is SGHVS and CDR2 FNYEAQ. The CDR3 consists of 16 residues. This chain's CDR3 is CASSLGGSGGGNTIYF. The CDR3 bases are TGTGCCAGCAGCTTAGGGGGGTCGGGAGGTGGAAACACCATATATTTT.

The V call is TRBV4-1, the J call TRBJ2-1; 8 bases are a match to TRBD1. V lost 3 bases, J lost 1 base, and 2 bases stayed unmatched. This CDR3 has 15 amino acids. Germline CDR1 reads MGHRA; CDR2 reads YSYEKL. The CDR3 loop reads CASSQTGESYNEQFF. CDR3 in DNA: TGCGCCAGCAGCCAGACAGGGGAATCCTACAATGAGCAGTTCTTC.

V gene TRBV28 combines with J gene TRBJ1-5; 9 bases agree with TRBD1. The CDR3 sequence is 15 residues long. Looked up from germline, CDR1 is MDHEN and CDR2 is SYDVKM. V shed 2 bases and J 7 bases; nucleotides not matched to a gene: 6. The CDR3 DNA reads as TGTGCCAGCAGTTTAGGGACAGGGAGGTTCCAGCCCCAGCATTTT. This gives the protein CASSLGTGRFQPQHF.

The chain recombines TRBV9 with TRBJ1-3; 7 bases match TRBD1. V shed 3 bases, J shed 0 bases, and the junction held 3 bases outside the gene matches. Germline CDR1 SGDLS, CDR2 YYNGEE. This CDR3 is 15 amino acids long. The CDR3 DNA is TGTGCCAGCAGCGCGGGACAGAGCTCTGGAAACACCATATATTTT. Amino acids: CASSAGQSSGNTIYF.

The gene calls are TRBV3-1 (or the pseudogene TRBV3-2) and TRBJ2-7; TRBD2 matches at 12 bases. V shed 4 bases and J 5 bases; nucleotides not matched to a gene: 6. The CDR3 contains 15 residues. Germline V CDR1 and CDR2: LGHDT, YNNKEL (reference sequence). The CDR3 nucleotides are TGTGCCAGCAGCCTCCGACTAGCGGGAGTCGACGAGCAGTACTTC. It yields the protein CASSLRLAGVDEQYF.

This clone was observed a single time. J is TRBJ2-2 and V is TRBV7-9, with TRBD2 matching over 13 bases. V shed 7 bases, J shed 0 bases, and the junction held 5 bases outside the gene matches. The CDR3 is made up of 17 amino acids. CDR1 is SEHNR, CDR2 FQNEAQ, per germline (reference sequence). The DNA of the CDR3 is TGTGCCAGCACCGGGGGACTAGCGGGATCGAACACCGGGGAGCTGTTTTTT. This codes for CASTGGLAGSNTGELFF.